This T cell receptor beta chain was profiled in a study of blood T cell repertoires in COVID-19. About the research overall: Samples came from the United States, Italy and Spain, spanning acute and convalescent COVID-19. The cDNA or gDNA used as material had been derived from T cells, B-cell-depleted T cells, or PBMCs.

The CDR3 has 12 residues. Trimming left V 6 bases short and J 5 bases short, with 11 bases between. CDR1 is MDHEN, CDR2 SYDVKM, per germline. Authors' data handling: Reference gene primer amplification gave estimated nucleated cell counts. Assay: immunoSEQ multiplex PCR; the TCRdb copy retains only in-frame clones and omits some. The V and J calls and clone size are taken from that table; D and trimming were inferred from the DNA. The sample holds around 260,000 clones, 84% seen once. The TCR was taken from a man aged 55 to 70 with acute or convalescent COVID-19. The sample consisted of peripheral blood. The rearrangement uses TRBV28 and TRBJ2-7, with D perhaps matching TRBD2 (6 bases). In DNA form, the CDR3 reads TGTGCCAGCAGGGAGGGTCGGCACGAGCAGTACTTC. It is translated as CASREGRHEQYF.